This T cell receptor beta chain appears in the sequencing data of a study of neoadjuvant anti-PD-1 for oral cavity cancer. The repertoire was sequenced with immunoSEQ multiplex PCR; TCRdb's copy has only in-frame clones and lacks some. The sample lists about 5,700 clones, about three fifths occurring once. The germline gives CDR1 SGHNT, CDR2 YYREEE (reference sequence). This CDR3 is built from 15 residues. V was shortened by 3 bases and J by 0 bases, with 9 bases between the two germline ends. The chain joins TRBV5-4 to TRBJ2-2; D may be TRBD2 (6 bases). This specimen was tumor tissue, taken before nivolumab (anti-PD-1) treatment. This TCR came from a person aged 35 to 85 with oral cavity squamous cell carcinoma. CDR3 DNA: TGTGCCAGCAGCTCCGGGACTCCGAACACCGGGGAGCTGTTTTTT. It codes for CASSSGTPNTGELFF.